This TCR beta chain was retrieved from a study of OX40 agonist ivuxolimab in advanced cancers. General study points: Expanded peripheral T cells had an undetermined antigen specificity. Among the nonresponders, some also had low normalized T-cell clonal expansion.

Some clones are missing from TCRdb's copy, which holds only in-frame ones; the method was immunoSEQ multiplex PCR. In the table there are under 85,000 clones, about nine tenths of which are singletons. To note about this clone: The antigen remains unidentified.

This CDR3 is 14 amino acids long. Trimming removed 2 bases at V and 0 bases at J, with 9 bases between. Germline V gene lookup returns CDR1 SGHNT and CDR2 YYREEE (reference sequence). Patients who had autoimmune disease history or got systemic immunosuppression were left out. This chain uses TRBV5-4 with TRBJ2-7; TRBD2 might be the D (5 bases). The TCR comes from an adult with an advanced solid tumor such as melanoma, head and neck, liver or kidney cancer. Source: CD4+ or CD8+ T cells sorted from blood, taken in a trial of the OX40 agonist ivuxolimab. DNA for the CDR3: TGTGCCAGCAGCTTTGAGCGGAGCTCCTACGAGCAGTACTTC. It is translated as CASSFERSSYEQYF.